Presented here are 23 T cell receptor beta chains from one specimen sequenced in a study of blood T cell repertoires in COVID-19. The protocol was immunoSEQ multiplex PCR, while the TCRdb copy is restricted to in-frame clones and leaves out a portion. The sample includes 270,000 or so clones, 75% to 90% of them seen just once. The source material was peripheral blood. The origin of the receptors is a woman in her 30s with active or convalescent COVID-19.

The genes are TRBV9 and TRBJ2-7; the D gene is possibly TRBD2 (6 bases). This CDR3 is built from 16 residues. The germline V and J ends were trimmed by 1 base and 6 bases, with 20 bases remaining between them. The germline CDR1 and CDR2 sequences are SGDLS and YYNGEE. The CDR3 loop is CASSVFAGPPAGEQYF. CDR3 coding DNA: TGTGCCAGCAGCGTATTTGCGGGACCCCCGGCGGGCGAGCAGTACTTC.

This clone has just a few counts. V usage is TRBV24-1 and J usage is TRBJ1-2; TRBD1 matches at 9 bases. V was pared by 3 bases and J by 5 bases, with 12 bases of the junction left unmatched. This CDR3 has 17 residues. The germline V gene has CDR1 KGHDR and CDR2 SFDVKD. The CDR3 DNA reads as TGTGCCACCAGTGATCGGACAGGGGACTCACAGGAATATGGCTACACCTTC. This codes for CATSDRTGDSQEYGYTF.

The chain combines TRBV7-2 with TRBJ2-7; 9 bases are shared with TRBD2. CDR1 and CDR2 (germline): SGHTA, FQGNSA. J gave up 1 base and V 2 bases, and 3 bases lay outside the gene matches. The length of the CDR3 is 15 residues. Written as DNA, the CDR3 is TGTGCCAGCAGCTTAAGCGGGGGGCAATCCTACGAGCAGTACTTC. Translation gives CASSLSGGQSYEQYF.

This clone was detected only a few times. The chain links TRBV5-4 to TRBJ2-7, with TRBD2 as a possible D gene (5 bases). The CDR3 covers 13 residues. Germline lookup yields CDR1 SGHNT and CDR2 YYREEE (reference sequence). Trimming cost V 0 bases and J 4 bases, with 8 bases left between them. The CDR3 coding sequence is TGTGCCAGCAGCTTGGGAAGGGAGTACGAGCAGTACTTC. Amino acids: CASSLGREYEQYF.

The rearrangement joins TRBV5-1 to TRBJ2-7; 8 positions agree with TRBD1. V lost 4 bases to trimming and J lost 6 bases; unmatched junction nucleotides: 9. CDR1 is SGHRS, CDR2 YFSETQ, per germline. The CDR3 extends over 14 amino acids. The CDR3 nucleotides are TGCGCCAGCAGCCTTAAGACAGGGGTGGCCGAGCAGTACTTC. Protein: CASSLKTGVAEQYF.

The V call is TRBV28, the J call TRBJ2-7; 7 positions match TRBD1. V was pared by 6 bases and J by 0 bases, with 11 bases of the junction left unmatched. The CDR3 has 16 residues. CDR1 is MDHEN and CDR2 is SYDVKM in the germline V gene. The CDR3 sequence is CASRPPGTAVSYEQYF. DNA of the CDR3: TGTGCCAGCAGGCCCCCCGGGACAGCCGTCTCCTACGAGCAGTACTTC.

The rearrangement uses TRBV6-1 and TRBJ1-2; TRBD1 might be the D (5 bases). This CDR3 spans 19 amino acids. V dropped 2 bases and J dropped 2 bases, with 24 bases sitting between them. CDR1 MNHNS and CDR2 SASEGT come from the germline V gene. CDR3 in DNA: TGTGCCAGCAGTGAAATTAGGGGAATGGGGGGTTACTTAAACTATGGCTACACCTTC. Translation: CASSEIRGMGGYLNYGYTF.

The CDR3 DNA sequence: TGTGCCATCAGGGGAGGGAGCAATCAGCCCCAGCATTTT. Protein product: CAIRGGSNQPQHF. J is TRBJ1-5 and V is TRBV10-3, with no clear D. V gave up 6 bases and J gave up 1 base, with 7 bases separating them. The CDR3 covers 13 residues. In germline, CDR1 is ENHRY, CDR2 SYGVKD.

This rearrangement joins TRBV5-1 to TRBJ2-3; 9 positions match TRBD1. Germline CDR1 and CDR2: SGHRS and YFSETQ. J was trimmed by 4 bases and V by 4 bases; bases with no gene match: 4. The CDR3 length is 14 residues. CDR3 bases: TGCGCCAGCAGCGCCGGGACAGGGCCAGATACGCAGTATTTT. Amino acids: CASSAGTGPDTQYF.

CDR3 DNA sequence: TGTGCCAGTAGTGTCCGGGACAGGGGTTCACCCCTCCACTTT. Translated, it gives CASSVRDRGSPLHF. The chain carries TRBV19 and TRBJ1-6, with 10 bases fitting TRBD1. The CDR3 consists of 14 residues. The germline CDR1 and CDR2 sequences are LNHDA and SQIVND (reference sequence). The ends lost 5 bases at V and 9 bases at J; junction bases unmatched: 4. The full variable domain, in which reference TRBV19 and TRBJ1-6 provide the parts outside the CDR3, is DGGITQSPKYLFRKEGQNVTLSCEQNLNHDAMYWYRQDPGQGLRLIYYSQIVNDFQKGDIAEGYSVSREKKESFPLTVTSAQKNPTAFYLCASSVRDRGSPLHFGNGTRLTVT.

V gene TRBV5-4 combines with J gene TRBJ2-7, with D perhaps matching TRBD2 (5 bases). The CDR3 is 14 amino acids. Between the trimmed V and J ends, which lost 1 base and 0 bases, there was a span of 8 bases. Germline V lookup: CDR1 SGHNT, CDR2 YYREEE (reference sequence). The DNA for the CDR3 is TGTGCCAGCAGCTTGCAAGGGAGCTCCTACGAGCAGTACTTC. This gives the protein CASSLQGSSYEQYF.

J is TRBJ2-3 and V is TRBV20-1, with 9 nucleotides matching TRBD2. Germline CDR1 DFQATT, CDR2 SNEGSKA (reference sequence). The CDR3 runs 17 residues. Trimming cost V 3 bases and J 3 bases; bases outside gene matches: 13. As DNA, the CDR3 is TGCAGTGCTAGTGGGCCTATGGGGCGGGGGGGAACAGATACGCAGTATTTT. It encodes CSASGPMGRGGTDTQYF.

Here the CDR3 reads CASSLDRGELGYTF. CDR3 nucleotides: TGTGCCAGCAGCTTAGACAGGGGGGAATTAGGCTACACCTTC. The chain couples TRBV7-9 to TRBJ1-2; TRBD1 matches at 8 bases. The V and J ends lost 1 base and 8 bases, in that order; junction bases with no gene match: 6. Germline assignment: CDR1 SEHNR and CDR2 FQNEAQ (reference sequence). This CDR3 has 14 amino acids.

The chain couples TRBV27 to TRBJ1-3; D unresolved. Trimming cost V 4 bases and J 3 bases, with 7 bases left between them. The CDR3 sequence is 13 residues long. Looked up from germline, CDR1 is MNHEY and CDR2 is SMNVEV (reference sequence). The CDR3 bases are TGTGCCAGCAGTTCAGGCCTTGGAAACACCATATATTTT. Its protein product is CASSSGLGNTIYF.

This clone was observed a single time. The rearrangement links TRBV6-5 to TRBJ1-1; TRBD1 matches 7 bases. The J segment lost 8 bases and the V segment lost 1 base, leaving 4 bases of the junction unmatched. CDR1 is MNHEY, CDR2 SVGAGI, per germline. This CDR3 contains 13 residues. CDR3 nucleotide sequence: TGTGCCAGCAGTTACTTAGGGACAGAAGAAGCTTTCTTT. It encodes CASSYLGTEEAFF.

This clone was observed a single time. The chain uses TRBV5-8 and TRBJ1-5; D is uncertain. The CDR3 has 14 amino acids. The V gene's germline CDR1 is SGHTS and CDR2 YDEGEE. Trimming took off 0 bases at V and 3 bases at J, with 7 bases between the two ends. The DNA for the CDR3 is TGTGCCAGCAGCTTGGACAGTCTCAATCAGCCCCAGCATTTT. It encodes CASSLDSLNQPQHF. Using reference TRBV5-8 and TRBJ1-5 for the parts outside the CDR3, the full variable domain is EAGVTQSPTHLIKTRGQQATLRCSPISGHTSVYWYQQALGLGLQFLLWYDEGEERNRGNFPPRFSGRQFPNYSSELNVNALELEDSALYLCASSLDSLNQPQHFGDGTRLSIL.

CDR3 in DNA: TGTGCCAGCAGTGACTCGGGGGAGGACAGGGGTAAGAATTCACCCCTCCACTTT. Its translation is CASSDSGEDRGKNSPLHF. The chain links TRBV6-4 to TRBJ1-6; 9 nucleotides agree with TRBD1. The CDR3 length is 18 residues. Germline CDR1 is MRHNA and CDR2 is SNTAGT. Trimming at V came to 0 bases and at J to 7 bases, leaving 10 bases not matched to a gene.

V is TRBV5-4 and J is TRBJ2-3; 15 bases map to TRBD2. CDR1 and CDR2 from the germline V gene are SGHNT and YYREEE (reference sequence). V gave up 4 bases and J gave up 8 bases; unmatched junction bases: 8. This CDR3 is 16 amino acids long. The CDR3 DNA reads as TGTGCCAGCAGCCCCTGGACTAGCGGGGGGGAGGGTACGCAGTATTTT. Protein product: CASSPWTSGGEGTQYF.

The chain couples TRBV9 to TRBJ2-1; 7 nucleotides line up with TRBD2. V lost 5 bases, J lost 8 bases, and 10 bases stayed unmatched. The CDR3 extends over 14 amino acids. Per the germline V gene, CDR1 is SGDLS and CDR2 is YYNGEE. The CDR3 loop reads CASSPAGTIHEQFF. The DNA for the CDR3 is TGTGCCAGCAGTCCCGCCGGGACTATACATGAGCAGTTCTTC. Full variable domain (outside the CDR3, taken from reference TRBV9 and TRBJ2-1): DSGVTQTPKHLITATGQRVTLRCSPRSGDLSVYWYQQSLDQGLQFLIQYYNGEERAKGNILERFSAQQFPDLHSELNLSSLELGDSALYFCASSPAGTIHEQFFGPGTRLTVL.

The chain employs TRBV2 and TRBJ2-3, with 7 bases fitting TRBD2. The CDR3 is made up of 15 amino acids. CDR1 SNHLY and CDR2 FYNNEI come from the germline V gene. J lost 5 bases, V lost 5 bases, and 10 bases had no gene match. The DNA for the CDR3 is TGTGCCAGCAGTCCGAGCGGGGTAATGGGAGATACGCAGTATTTT. This gives the protein CASSPSGVMGDTQYF.

This chain joins TRBV11-2 and TRBJ1-3; 7 bases line up with TRBD1. V was clipped by 4 bases and J by 0 bases; unmatched bases: 9. The CDR3 is 17 amino acids. Per the germline V gene, CDR1 is SGHAT and CDR2 is FQNNGV. CDR3 protein: CASSSRGQPYSGNTIYF. The CDR3 DNA reads TGTGCCAGCAGCTCCCGGGGACAGCCATACTCTGGAAACACCATATATTTT.

The genes are TRBV29-1 and TRBJ1-2; TRBD1 agrees at 12 bases. The CDR3 is 12 residues long. The V gene's germline CDR1 is SQVTM and CDR2 ANQGSEA. The V segment lost 3 bases and the J segment 8 bases; nucleotides outside the gene matches: 1. The CDR3: CSVEGTGGGYTF. For the CDR3, the DNA is TGCAGCGTTGAGGGGACAGGGGGCGGCTACACCTTC.

The chain uses TRBV28 and TRBJ2-2; TRBD2 aligns across 9 bases. There are 15 residues in the CDR3. Unmatched junction bases numbered 3, after V lost 7 bases and J lost 0 bases. Germline-derived CDR1 and CDR2 are MDHEN and SYDVKM. The CDR3 bases are TGTGCCAGCACTGCGGGGGGGGCGAACACCGGGGAGCTGTTTTTT. Protein sequence: CASTAGGANTGELFF.